This TCR beta chain was identified during a study of CD8+CD57+ T cells in acquired aplastic anemia. Profiles of TCR beta VDJ and CDR3 were generated from a genomic DNA template. TCRdb re-analysed the reads in MiXCR, keeping a single row per CDR3 protein. The sample records around 290,000 distinct CDR3 sequences, under 65% being singletons. Germline V gene sequence: CDR1 SQVTM, CDR2 ANQGSEA. CDR3 length: 10 residues. V shed 8 bases and J shed 3 bases, with 7 bases lying between them. Patients included in sequencing had previously demonstrated CD8+CD57+ cell expansion by flow cytometry. The TCR sequence derives from a human donor with aplastic anemia. This chain uses TRBV29-1 with TRBJ1-2; D is ambiguous. Material: sorted CD4+, CD8+, or CD8+CD57+ T cells (not recorded which) from PBMCs. CDR3 residues: CSLEDYGYTF. In nucleotides, the CDR3 is TGCAGCTTAGAGGACTATGGCTACACCTTC.